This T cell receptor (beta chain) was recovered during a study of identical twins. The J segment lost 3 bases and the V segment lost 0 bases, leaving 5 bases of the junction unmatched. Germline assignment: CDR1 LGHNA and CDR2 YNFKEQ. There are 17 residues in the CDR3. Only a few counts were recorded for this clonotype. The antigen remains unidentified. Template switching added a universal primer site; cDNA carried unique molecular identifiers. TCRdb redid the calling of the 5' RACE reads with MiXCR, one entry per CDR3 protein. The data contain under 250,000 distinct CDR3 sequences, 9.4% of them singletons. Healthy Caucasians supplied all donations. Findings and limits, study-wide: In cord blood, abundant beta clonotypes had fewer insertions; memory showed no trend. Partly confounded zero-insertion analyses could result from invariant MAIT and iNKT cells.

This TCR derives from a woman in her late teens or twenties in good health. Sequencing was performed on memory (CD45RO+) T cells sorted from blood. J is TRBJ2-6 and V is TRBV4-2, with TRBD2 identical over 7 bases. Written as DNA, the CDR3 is TGTGCCAGCAGCCAAGATGCGGTAGCGGGTGGGGCCAACGTCCTGACTTTC. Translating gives CASSQDAVAGGANVLTF.